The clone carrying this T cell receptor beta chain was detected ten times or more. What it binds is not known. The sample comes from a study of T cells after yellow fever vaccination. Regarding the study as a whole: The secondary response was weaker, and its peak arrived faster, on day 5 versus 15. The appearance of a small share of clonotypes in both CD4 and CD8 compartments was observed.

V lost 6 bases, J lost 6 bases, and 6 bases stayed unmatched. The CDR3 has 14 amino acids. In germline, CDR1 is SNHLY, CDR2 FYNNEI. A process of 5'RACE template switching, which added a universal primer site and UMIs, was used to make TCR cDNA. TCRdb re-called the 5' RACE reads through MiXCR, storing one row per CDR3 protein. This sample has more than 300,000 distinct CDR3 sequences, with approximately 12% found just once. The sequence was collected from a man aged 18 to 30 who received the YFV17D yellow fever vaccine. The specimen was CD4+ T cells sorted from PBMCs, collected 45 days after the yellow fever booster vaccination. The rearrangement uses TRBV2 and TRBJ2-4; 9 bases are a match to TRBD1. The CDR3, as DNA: TGTGCCAGCAGCGGTTTGGGACAGGGAAACATTCAGTACTTC. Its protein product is CASSGLGQGNIQYF.